This T cell receptor (beta chain) was retrieved from a study of tumor-infiltrating lymphocytes in localized non-small cell lung cancer. Repertoires were generated with immunoSEQ multiplex PCR, while TCRdb's copy carries only in-frame clones and drops some. Of about 8,700 clones listed, approximately 82% are singletons. V was pared by 3 bases and J by 0 bases, with 3 bases between. This CDR3 has 12 residues. The germline V gene encodes CDR1 SGDLS and CDR2 YYNGEE. The rearrangement uses TRBV9 and TRBJ1-1; no clear D gene. Sequences were obtained from uninvolved lung tissue not adjacent to the tumor. This sequence originates from a human donor with non-small cell lung cancer. CDR3 amino acids: CASSALNTEAFF. The CDR3 bases are TGTGCCAGCAGCGCCTTGAACACTGAAGCTTTCTTT. The entire variable domain, with the rest obtained from reference TRBV9 and TRBJ1-1, is as follows: DSGVTQTPKHLITATGQRVTLRCSPRSGDLSVYWYQQSLDQGLQFLIQYYNGEERAKGNILERFSAQQFPDLHSELNLSSLELGDSALYFCASSALNTEAFFGQGTRLTVV.